This T cell receptor (beta chain) originates from a study of shared clonotypes between healthy human individuals (dated by TCRdb to 2018 to 2020). As for the study more broadly: A couple of women and a few men aged 18 to 49 years were included in the cohort. Per donor, three plates each were used for CD4 naive and CD4 memory, two for CD8 naive, and one for CD8 memory. To estimate repertoire size and how much clonotypes are shared between individuals, the study performed deep sequencing of blood TCR repertoires from a handful of healthy adults. Different laboratories and diverse techniques were used to prepare libraries and sequence TCR repertoires, to increase sequencing depth and limit assay-specific biases. Between about 0.85 and 8.9 billion PBMCs per donor were obtained by leukapheresis.

The donors were healthy, HIV-negative adults with no recently reported acute infections or vaccinations. Every donor was a Caucasian adult residing in Nashville, Tennessee, USA. Magnetic negative selection was used to enrich CD4+ T cells, after which naive cells were positively selected on CD45RA and the negative fraction became the memory subset. Blood was collected by leukapheresis, and PBMCs were isolated by Ficoll-Histopaque density gradient centrifugation and then cryopreserved in liquid nitrogen vapor phase. Analytical flow cytometry was used to check the purity and quantity of each magnetically sorted T cell population. From each sorted fraction, genomic DNA was isolated and quantified by UV absorbance on a Nanodrop 2000c. The V and J ends are trimmed by 1 base and 0 bases, leaving 10 bases between them. The germline V gene encodes CDR1 SGHTA and CDR2 FQGNSA. The CDR3 sequence holds 17 residues, the cysteine and phenylalanine included. Of the read, only the CDR3 DNA is kept; its 51 bases are in frame from base 1.

Using the deep immunoSEQ assay, TCR CDR3 regions were amplified from genomic DNA by multiplex PCR. Extracted genomic DNA from each cell subset was spread evenly across all wells of several immunoSEQ 96-well plates, with each plate serving as a replicate. For sorted subsets, 150 to 250 ng of genomic DNA, equivalent to some 33,000 T cell genomes, went into each replicate PCR. The purified libraries were quantified using a Qubit 3.0 fluorometer, sized with a Bioanalyzer 2100, and then quantified again using the KAPA Library Quantification kit. Every immunoSEQ 96-well plate was sequenced on a dedicated single-read 150-cycle Illumina NextSeq 550 flow cell. Regarding the original processing steps: Because only junctional sequences without quality scores were contained in the immunoSEQ output, filtering matching that applied to full-length reads could not be performed. To assign V/J genes and CDR3, sequences were annotated using PyIR, a Python wrapper for IgBLAST v1.9, with IMGT germline references. Reads were filtered out if the reads had weak V/J assignments (E-value above 1e-6), no CDR3, stop codons, out-of-frame junctions, or ambiguous translated residues. A V3J clonotype was defined by an identical inferred V gene, J gene, and CDR3 amino acid sequence. The percentage overlap between two repertoires was calculated by dividing the number of shared unique clonotypes by the size of the smaller repertoire. Repertoire richness was assessed with RTK rarefaction, the Chao1 estimator, and Recon v2.1 estimates of unobserved clonotypes. OLGA was used to compute generation probabilities for all TCRbeta clonotypes that the gDNA method yielded from a handful of donors. Imported from immuneACCESS, the table was reduced by TCRdb to in-frame sequences with V and J called. These copies leave out some clones; in studies compared against another copy, an unresolved V gene accounts for under half, and the cause of the remainder is not known. The DNA gave D and trimming, while V, J and clone size come from that table. The sample table holds 2 million to 2.5 million clones, of which around 95% were seen once. The top ten constitute roughly 0.13% of the sample.

As concerns this clone: Its target antigen remains unknown. No base-level quality is on record; no much larger clone is a single base apart.

The full study reports these points: About 5% of naive CD4, 3% to 3.5% of naive CD8, approximately 2% of memory CD4, and over 0.35% of memory CD8 clonotypes were shared across a few donors. The genetic and exposure-history diversity represented was limited by the small number of donors. Even with the large sequencing depth, rarefaction of the sorted-subset datasets indicated that sequencing was incomplete. Sampling was restricted to blood, and TCR repertoires in tissue are likely to differ from TCR repertoires in blood. Naive subsets generally had larger estimated clonotype richness than memory subsets did. Pairwise subsampling indicated that sequencing depth was expected to affect the degree of clonotype sharing among donors. Higher generation probabilities were observed for clonotypes shared by all four sorted-subset donors than for non-shared clonotypes.

This receptor was taken from a man in his late teens or twenties in good health. The specimen was naive CD4+ T cells sorted from blood. The cell subset or site label for this specimen denotes: CD45RA+ positively selected. The rearrangement combines TRBV7-2 with TRBJ2-6, with no D gene named confidently. The nucleotide sequence is TGTGCCAGCAGCTTAGTGGCTGCTATCTCTGGGGCCAACGTCCTGACTTTC. This yields the protein CASSLVAAISGANVLTF.